This T cell receptor (beta chain) derives from a study of blood T cells in healthy people across ages. Combining a sample-barcoded 5' primer with a J-beta primer mix, a second PCR ran for roughly 7 to 12 cycles. The template-switch adaptor, which had 12 random nucleotides, put a tag on each cDNA molecule. The yield of each sample was at least 2.5 million CDR3-containing paired-end reads. Using its own MiXCR run on the 5' RACE reads, TCRdb lists one record per CDR3 protein. The sample yields roughly 680,000 distinct CDR3 sequences, about 50% seen once. Each sample had at least 6.5 million PBMCs isolated. The origin of this receptor is a woman aged 80 or over in good health. Source material: blood.

CDR3 residues: CASSPPRYEQYF. The CDR3 DNA sequence: TGTGCCAGCAGTCCCCCACGTTACGAGCAGTACTTC. The chain recombines TRBV28 with TRBJ2-4; the D is unclear. The DNA end lines up better with TRBJ2-7; the J call may be wrong. Germline CDR1 and CDR2: MDHEN and SYDVKM. This CDR3 is 12 amino acids long.